This TCR beta chain was identified during a study of blood T cells in healthy people across ages (dated by TCRdb to about 2015). In terms of the full investigation: In model experiments, template switching captured roughly one uniquely barcoded TCR beta cDNA molecule for every two T cells. To avoid experimental bias, donors of different ages were spread randomly across the sequencing lanes. Donors were grouped into four age groups: young (average about 15 years), middle-aged (over 35), aged (62) and long-lived (less than 85). Using the same blood draw, the study looked at two additional independent replicas of 1 million unique cDNA reads for two donors, one aged 18 to 30 and the other aged 80 or older. Using deep sequencing normalized with unique cDNA molecular identifiers, the study measured how TCR beta repertoire diversity changes with age. Overall study results and their limits: Observed TCR beta diversity per million T cells fell roughly linearly with age, and a significant reduction was already apparent by age roughly 40. There was a strong correlation between observed TCR beta diversity and the percentage of naive T cells measured by flow cytometry. Compared with the aged group, the long-lived group had more naive CD4+ T cells, fewer expanded clones and increased TCR diversity, a pattern suggesting age selection. The CMV infection status of donors was not known, potentially confounding age-related changes in expanded clonotypes. Bulk unsorted PBMC profiling prevented conclusive comparison of naive and antigen-experienced compartments. Total diversity estimates from one million sequenced T cells were considered lower bounds and underestimates.

V loses 2 bases of germline sequence and J loses 4 bases, and the interval between the two ends is 17 bases. The germline V gene (reference sequence) provides CDR1 GTSNPN and CDR2 SVGIG. Inclusive of the bounding cysteine and phenylalanine, the CDR3 is 15 residues long. The sequence is cut down to CDR3 DNA, 45 bases in frame from base 1. Receptors were amplified or captured by 5' RACE. Sequencing took place on an Illumina HiSeq 2500. The second PCR ran for about 6 to 11 cycles and used a J-beta primer mix along with a sample-barcoded 5' primer. A template-switch 5' adaptor carrying 12 random nucleotides introduced a unique molecular identifier onto each TCR beta cDNA molecule. At least 2.5 million CDR3-containing paired-end reads were obtained from each sample. All of the RNA was converted into first-strand cDNA using the Mint cDNA synthesis kit, with a TRBC-specific oligonucleotide serving as the primer. Following uracil-DNA glycosylase treatment, all cDNA underwent a first 18-cycle PCR with the universal primers M1SS and BC2_uni_R. Per the authors' processing: Normalization of each sample was performed by random selection of 1 million high-quality reads, each carrying a distinct molecular identifier. Instead of being binned into consensus sequences, reads that shared molecular identifiers were thrown out. CDR3 identification, clonotype clustering and error correction used MiTCR with a Q25 quality threshold and the strictest error-elimination algorithm. A nonparametric unseen species model using Euler transformation provided a lower-bound estimate of total TCR beta diversity. Using fastp trimming at Q25 and MiXCR clonotype assembly, TCRdb reanalyzed the public sequencing data and kept in-frame beta chains. Rows are combined by CDR3 protein, so each entry shows the most common genes and DNA. V and J calls and clone size were set by TCRdb, not the authors. This sample holds hundreds of thousands of distinct CDR3 sequences; about 30% were observed only once. About 15% of the sample belongs to the ten largest clones.

A few counts support this clonotype. What this receptor recognizes is not known. No base quality information exists; no much larger clone differs at one position. The approximately 40 donors, aged about 6 to 95 years, were systemically healthy Caucasian individuals from Russia. Roughly 9.5 milliliters of peripheral blood were drawn from each donor into EDTA-treated Vacutainer tubes. Ficoll-Paque density-gradient centrifugation was used to isolate PBMCs, with at least 7 million obtained per sample. Total RNA, at least 5.5 micrograms per sample, was extracted from PBMCs with Trizol reagent. The percentages of naive CD45RAhigh/CD27high T cells were determined by flow cytometry on a PBMC aliquot from every donor.

This sequence was found in a woman aged 80 or over in good health. Sequencing was performed on blood. The chain couples TRBV30 to TRBJ1-2, and perhaps TRBD1 as D gene, on 6 matching bases. The DNA sequence reads TGTGCCTGGAGTATAAGGGGGGTGGGGTTCTATGGCTACACCTTC. Translated, this is CAWSIRGVGFYGYTF.